The T cell receptor beta chain under discussion was sequenced for a study of blood T cell repertoires in COVID-19. Study background: Sites in the United States, Italy and Spain provided acute and convalescent COVID-19 samples. Nucleic acid was either cDNA or gDNA, and it came from T cells, B-cell-depleted T cells, or PBMCs.

The authors' processing: Amplified reference gene primers provided the basis for estimating nucleated cell counts. The table came from immunoSEQ multiplex PCR; TCRdb's copy has only in-frame clones and leaves some out. The DNA was the basis for D and trimming; V, J and clone size are from that table. The top ten clones hold around 17% of a sample with about 76,000 clones, around 88% of them seen once. This CDR3 is built from 15 residues. CDR1 is SNHLY, CDR2 FYNNEI, per germline. As concerns this clone: One end of the junction does not line up with germline, which may come from a read error. Other nucleotide sequences in the sample specify the same CDR3.

The chain couples TRBV2 to TRBJ2-3, with TRBD2 matching 10 bases. The sample consisted of peripheral blood. The source is a human donor in a cohort sampled during active COVID-19. The CDR3 loop reads CASSERGGAVDTQYF. As DNA, the CDR3 is TGTGCCAGTAGTGAGCGGGGGGGCGCGGTAGATACGCAGTATTTT.